This T cell receptor (beta chain) was captured in a study of T cells in Graves' hyperthyroidism and ophthalmopathy (dated by TCRdb to the late 2010s). As for the study more broadly: Peripheral blood was collected at initial diagnosis, before any treatment. To identify distinguishing TCR V-J signatures, a discovery cohort of some 99 patients was used, comprising 43 with Graves' ophthalmopathy and around 60 with stable Graves' hyperthyroidism. An independent validation cohort of 18 to 20 hyperthyroidism patients and more than 15 patients who later progressed to ophthalmopathy tested prospective prediction of ophthalmopathy. The 100 discovery patients were divided at random into training and test sets in a 7:3 ratio. The study also compared thyroid tissue and blood T-cell repertoires from over 5 Graves' hyperthyroidism patients. After sampling, hyperthyroidism patients received methimazole starting at 30 mg daily, and ophthalmopathy patients received high-dose intravenous methylprednisolone. The paper reports TCR Vbeta CDR3 sequencing of more than 120 peripheral blood samples: under 45 ophthalmopathy, around 80 hyperthyroidism and approximately 17 progressor patients.

The hyperthyroidism patients were between 18 and 65 years old and newly diagnosed, with a disease duration of less than 2 months. The study excluded patients with uncontrolled infections, other autoimmune diseases, pregnancy or lactation. Diagnoses were based on clinical symptoms, serum thyroxine and TRAb, thyroid ultrasound and orbital computed tomography. Blood from progressor patients was drawn when they were first diagnosed with hyperthyroidism, before any ophthalmopathy symptoms appeared. PBMCs were separated from roughly 10 ml of fresh peripheral blood using Ficoll-Paque density gradient centrifugation. Progressor patients were defined as those initially diagnosed with Graves' hyperthyroidism in whom ophthalmopathy developed during follow-up. Trizol reagent was used to extract total RNA, and RNA quality was then checked on an Agilent 2100 Bioanalyzer. The germline V gene supplies CDR1 SNHLY and CDR2 FYNNEI. The CDR3, cysteine through phenylalanine, is 16 amino acids long. Solely the CDR3 DNA is kept, with 48 bases framed from the first base. Trimming leaves V shorter by 5 bases and J shorter by 4 bases, with the junction holding 11 bases beyond the gene matches.

The TCR beta CDR3 regions were amplified from RNA transcripts. A first-round RT-PCR of the TCR CDR3 used the HTBI primer set with the Qiagen OneStep RT-PCR kit. Libraries were constructed in a second round of multiplex PCR, after which size selection and purification were carried out. Sequencing of the libraries was done on an Illumina HiSeq2000 using paired-end 100 bp reads. The study's processing was this. SOAPnuke was used to process the raw data, throwing out any read that contained adapters or uncalled bases, had a mean Phred below 15, or lacked an exact constant-primer or identifier match. High-quality paired reads were merged using COPE v1.2.5, and each unique nucleotide sequence was defined as a clonotype. MiTCR v1.1 was used to align clonotypes to the IMGT TRBV, TRBD and TRBJ reference segments. Analysis was restricted to V-J combinations with a frequency above 0.0001, which covered 99.2% of repertoires. The TCS score was defined as F50 (clonal expansion) divided by E x V (chaos), with BLOSUM62-based TCRdist calculated between CDR3 peptides within each V-J. Welch's t-statistics and random forest reduced fewer than 600 V-J features to fewer than 15, which were used in a naive Bayes classifier (R e1071). The raw public data were reprocessed by TCRdb itself: fastp quality trimming at Q25, MiXCR clonotype calling, in-frame beta chains only. Here each entry gathers all rows of one CDR3 protein and keeps the most common genes and DNA. V and J calls and clone size were set by TCRdb, not the authors. The sample profile shows about 770,000 distinct CDR3 sequences; around a sixth of them were found once. The ten largest clones take up over 15% of the sample.

This clonotype was found many times. It lacks a known antigen. No per-base quality is available; no much larger clone lies one base away. Paper-wide results and their limitations: Sample size was not statistically predetermined, and investigators were not blinded to group allocation. In validation, the model predicted progression to ophthalmopathy a median of approximately 6.6 months before onset, with around 70% sensitivity and 72.22% specificity. Most expanded thyroid clonotypes (frequency above 0.001) were also detected in blood, a finding suggesting that blood repertoires may reflect thyroid immune responses. A model built on a 13 V-J signature distinguished ophthalmopathy from stable hyperthyroidism, reaching 85% to 90% sensitivity and around 81% specificity in cross-validation and 80%/75% in testing.

The receptor comes from a woman in her forties or fifties with Graves' hyperthyroidism that later progressed to Graves' ophthalmopathy. The chain couples TRBV2 to TRBJ2-3; 8 bases in the junction line up with TRBD2. Sequenced material: blood. The DNA is as follows: TGTGCCAGCAGTCGCGACGTAGCGGGGCCTGCAGATACGCAGTATTTT. This yields the protein CASSRDVAGPADTQYF.